The clone carrying this T cell receptor (beta chain) was observed once. Input was around 2 ug genomic DNA, or all available if less. Primers: 60 V beta forward and 13 J beta reverse. Clones were sequenced by immunoSEQ multiplex PCR, and TCRdb holds only the in-frame ones, with some missing. The sample lists about 24,000 clones, roughly 89% occurring once. The sample belongs to a study of glioma-infiltrating T cells after dendritic cell vaccination. Stated time point: after dendritic cell vaccination, including at tumor progression/relapse. The V gene's germline CDR1 is MGHRA and CDR2 YSYEKL. V lost 5 bases and J lost 0, with 11 bases in between. The CDR3 has 16 residues.

This chain uses TRBV4-1 with TRBJ1-6; D might be TRBD1 (6 bases). Sequenced material: blood, taken after dendritic cell vaccination. The receptor was derived from a human donor with glioblastoma. CDR3 protein: CASSGTGSSYNSPLHF. CDR3 coding DNA: TGCGCCAGCAGCGGTACAGGGAGCTCCTATAATTCACCCCTCCACTTT.